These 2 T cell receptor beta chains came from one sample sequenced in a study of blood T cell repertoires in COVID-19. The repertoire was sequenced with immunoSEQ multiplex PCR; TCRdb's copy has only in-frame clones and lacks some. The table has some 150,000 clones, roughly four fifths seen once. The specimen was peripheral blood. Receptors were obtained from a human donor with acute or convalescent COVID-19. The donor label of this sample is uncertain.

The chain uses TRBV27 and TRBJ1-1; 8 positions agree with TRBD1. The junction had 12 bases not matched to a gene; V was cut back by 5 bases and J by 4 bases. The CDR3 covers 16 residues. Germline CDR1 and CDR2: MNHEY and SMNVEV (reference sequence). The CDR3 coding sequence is TGTGCCAGCAGTACCACTCGACAGGGGTGGGGCACTGAAGCTTTCTTT. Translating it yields CASSTTRQGWGTEAFF.

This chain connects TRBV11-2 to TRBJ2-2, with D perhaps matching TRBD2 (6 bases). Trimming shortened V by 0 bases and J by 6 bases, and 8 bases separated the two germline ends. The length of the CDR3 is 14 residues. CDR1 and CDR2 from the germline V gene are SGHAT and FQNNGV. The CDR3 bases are TGTGCCAGCAGCTTAGATCGGGGGTCCGGGGAGCTGTTTTTT. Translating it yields CASSLDRGSGELFF.